This T cell receptor (beta chain) was recovered during a study of blood T cell repertoires in COVID-19. Study context: Acute and convalescent COVID-19 samples came from the United States, Italy and Spain. PBMCs, B-cell-depleted T cells, or T cells were the source of the cDNA or gDNA that made up the material.

This clone was found a few times. Authors' data handling: The authors estimated nucleated cell counts from reference gene primer amplification. The protocol was immunoSEQ multiplex PCR, while the TCRdb copy is restricted to in-frame clones and leaves out a portion. V and J calls and clone size follow that table, whereas D and trimming were derived from the DNA. The top ten clones hold about 2% of a sample with 150,000 to 200,000 clones, roughly 91% of them seen once. The ends lost 6 bases at V and 1 base at J; junction bases unmatched: 16. Germline-derived CDR1 and CDR2 are MDHEN and SYDVKM. The CDR3 length is 19 residues.

The sequenced material came from peripheral blood. The sequence was obtained from a man between 18 and 35 years old with acute or convalescent COVID-19. V and J are TRBV28 and TRBJ1-2, with 11 bases identical to TRBD1. The CDR3 is CASRSILDRGRGNNYGYTF. CDR3 bases: TGTGCCAGCAGGTCTATATTGGACAGGGGGCGAGGGAATAACTATGGCTACACCTTC.